These 26 T cell receptor beta chains came from one sample sequenced in a study of shared clonotypes between healthy human individuals. Produced via immunoSEQ multiplex PCR; TCRdb's table is partial and in-frame only. This table has about 800,000 clones, 90% to 98% appearing once. Terminally differentiated effector memory CD45RA+ cells were excluded by CCR7 positive selection of CD45RO-negative cells. Sequencing used naive CD8+ T cells sorted from blood. All receptors derive from a man aged 25 to 40 in good health.

This chain connects TRBV7-6 to TRBJ1-3; possibly TRBD1 for D (5 bases). Trimming took 1 base from V and 0 from J, leaving 16 bases between them. This CDR3 has 18 residues. From germline, CDR1 is SGHVS and CDR2 FNYEAQ. The CDR3 bases are TGTGCCAGCAGCTTAGTAGGGGTGGAGGACCTCTCTGGAAACACCATATATTTT. It is translated as CASSLVGVEDLSGNTIYF.

The rearrangement uses TRBV14 and TRBJ2-1, with 15 bases matching TRBD2. Per germline, CDR1 SGHDN and CDR2 FVKESK. The CDR3 contains 20 residues. V trimming: 0 bases; J trimming: 7 bases; junction bases outside the gene matches: 13. In DNA form, the CDR3 reads TGTGCCAGCAGCCAAGATATCAGGACTAGCGGGAGGGCCAGATCGAATGAGCAGTTCTTC. This codes for CASSQDIRTSGRARSNEQFF.

This chain connects TRBV2 to TRBJ1-2; D call uncertain. CDR3 length equals 15 residues. Trimming took off 0 bases at V and 5 bases at J, with 13 bases between the two ends. Germline V gene lookup returns CDR1 SNHLY and CDR2 FYNNEI. CDR3 nucleotide sequence: TGTGCCAGCAGTGAAGCGACCGACCTAAGGTATGGCTACACCTTC. It encodes CASSEATDLRYGYTF. Combining the CDR3 with reference TRBV2 and TRBJ1-2 gives the whole variable domain EPEVTQTPSHQVTQMGQEVILRCVPISNHLYFYWYRQILGQKVEFLVSFYNNEISEKSEIFDDQFSVERPDGSNFTLKIRSTKLEDSAMYFCASSEATDLRYGYTFGSGTRLTVV.

V gene TRBV5-1 combines with J gene TRBJ2-2; 9 bases map to TRBD2. Germline V CDR1 and CDR2: SGHRS, YFSETQ. The CDR3 length is 18 residues. V shed 0 bases, J shed 4 bases, and the junction held 10 bases outside the gene matches. The CDR3 DNA follows: TGCGCCAGCAGCTTGGAGTTTAGCGGGAGAGAGGGCACCGGGGAGCTGTTTTTT. This encodes CASSLEFSGREGTGELFF.

The chain carries TRBV4-1 and TRBJ1-2; D not resolved. V lost 4 bases to trimming and J lost 0 bases, with 21 bases between them. Germline CDR1 MGHRA, CDR2 YSYEKL. The CDR3 extends over 18 amino acids. This CDR3 reads CASSPHPPATRANYGYTF. Written as DNA, the CDR3 is TGCGCCAGCAGCCCCCACCCCCCCGCGACACGGGCTAACTATGGCTACACCTTC.

The CDR3 protein is CASSQDRVTGGANVLTF. In nucleotides, the CDR3 is TGCGCCAGCAGCCAAGATCGGGTAACTGGAGGGGCCAACGTCCTGACTTTC. This chain uses TRBV4-3 with TRBJ2-6, with D unclear. V shed 0 bases and J shed 4 bases, with 13 bases lying between them. This CDR3 has 17 residues. Germline V lookup: CDR1 LGHNA, CDR2 YSLEER.

The chain joins TRBV27 to TRBJ2-3, with TRBD1 identical over 7 bases. V was pared by 4 bases and J by 2 bases, with 6 bases of the junction left unmatched. Germline CDR1 reads MNHEY; CDR2 reads SMNVEV (reference sequence). There are 15 residues in the CDR3. CDR3 loop: CASSYRDRYTDTQYF. The CDR3 DNA reads TGTGCCAGCAGTTACCGGGACAGATACACAGATACGCAGTATTTT.

The rearrangement joins TRBV7-2 to TRBJ2-7, with D unresolved. V was shortened by 1 base and J by 1 base, with 11 bases between the two germline ends. This CDR3 region has 15 residues. Germline CDR1 and CDR2: SGHTA and FQGNSA. The DNA of the CDR3 is TGTGCCAGCAGCTTAGAACTCGCGACATCCTACGAGCAGTACTTC. Encoded protein: CASSLELATSYEQYF.

Comments on this clone: This same CDR3 is encoded by further DNA sequences in the sample. The J gene is TRBJ2-7, the V gene TRBV27, with 8 bases aligning to TRBD1. The CDR3 covers 14 residues. The J segment lost 4 bases and the V segment lost 5 bases, leaving 7 bases of the junction unmatched. Germline-derived CDR1 and CDR2 are MNHEY and SMNVEV (reference sequence). In DNA, the CDR3 is TGTGCCAGCAGTCCCGGGACAGGTGAATACGAGCAGTACTTC. Its protein product is CASSPGTGEYEQYF.

This clone was seen a single time. CDR3 DNA sequence: TGTGCCAGCAGCTTCGCCGGGGCCCCCCAGGGAGCTTTCTTT. As protein: CASSFAGAPQGAFF. The V and J genes are TRBV7-9 and TRBJ1-1; possibly TRBD1 for D (5 bases). Germline lookup yields CDR1 SEHNR and CDR2 FQNEAQ (reference sequence). The V and J ends lost 3 bases and 10 bases respectively, with 18 bases between them. There are 14 residues in the CDR3. Complete variable domain (other parts from reference TRBV7-9 and TRBJ1-1): DTGVSQNPRHKITKRGQNVTFRCDPISEHNRLYWYRQTLGQGPEFLTYFQNEAQLEKSRLLSDRFSAERPKGSFSTLEIQRTEQGDSAMYLCASSFAGAPQGAFFGQGTRLTVV.

This chain connects TRBV30 to TRBJ2-1; weak D call: TRBD1 (5 bases). This CDR3 has 17 amino acids. Trimming removed 2 bases from V and 2 bases from J, with 19 bases in between. Germline V gene sequence: CDR1 GTSNPN, CDR2 SVGIG (reference sequence). DNA for the CDR3: TGTGCCTGGAGTCCCCCAACAGGTAGTCTACCCTACAATGAGCAGTTCTTC. Residues: CAWSPPTGSLPYNEQFF.

The V call is TRBV5-4, the J call TRBJ1-2; weak D call: TRBD1 (6 bases). The V gene's germline CDR1 is SGHNT and CDR2 YYREEE (reference sequence). The CDR3 has 15 amino acids. Trimming left V 2 bases short and J 8 bases short, with 19 bases between. In nucleotides, the CDR3 is TGTGCCAGCAGCTTACAGGGTCTCGATATGTGGGGCTACACCTTC. This sequence encodes CASSLQGLDMWGYTF.

The CDR3 bases are TGTGCCAGCAAGAAAAGCGTCGCTAGCACAGATACGCAGTATTTT. It codes for CASKKSVASTDTQYF. The chain combines TRBV9 with TRBJ2-3; D gene unclear. The CDR3 extends over 15 amino acids. CDR1 is SGDLS and CDR2 is YYNGEE in the germline V gene. Trimming removed 6 bases at V and 0 bases at J, with 14 bases between.

This clone has only one observation. The chain links TRBV23-1 to TRBJ2-7; 8 bases align to TRBD2. TRBV23-1 is filed as an ORF, its function uncertain. Losses at the gene ends were 4 bases for V and 3 bases for J; bases not matched to a gene: 11. The CDR3 contains 16 residues. This chain's CDR3 is CASSLSPGGRSYEQYF. DNA for the CDR3: TGCGCCAGCAGTCTCTCACCGGGGGGGCGGAGCTACGAGCAGTACTTC.

This chain links TRBV28 with TRBJ2-2, with D hard to call. Between the trimmed V and J ends, which lost 8 bases and 2 bases, there was a span of 6 bases. This CDR3 is 12 amino acids long. Germline V CDR1 and CDR2: MDHEN, SYDVKM. The CDR3 loop reads CASVGNTGELFF. The CDR3 coding sequence is TGTGCCAGCGTGGGTAACACCGGGGAGCTGTTTTTT. The whole variable domain, remainder taken from reference TRBV28 and TRBJ2-2, is DVKVTQSSRYLVKRTGEKVFLECVQDMDHENMFWYRQDPGLGLRLIYFSYDVKMKEKGDIPEGYSVSREKKERFSLILESASTNQTSMYLCASVGNTGELFFGEGSRLTVL.

The chain has TRBV29-1 and TRBJ2-2, with 8 bases aligning to TRBD1. CDR3 length: 15 residues. Germline CDR1 is SQVTM and CDR2 is ANQGSEA. V was pared by 5 bases and J by 0 bases, with 5 bases of the junction left unmatched. The CDR3 loop reads CSVFRQGSNTGELFF. Written as DNA, the CDR3 is TGCAGCGTTTTCCGACAGGGGTCGAACACCGGGGAGCTGTTTTTT.

The chain joins TRBV9 to TRBJ2-1; 7 bases match TRBD2. With 4 bases clipped from V and 7 bases from J, the junction kept 11 bases outside the gene matches. Germline-derived CDR1 and CDR2 are SGDLS and YYNGEE. This CDR3 has 15 amino acids. DNA of the CDR3: TGTGCCAGCAGCTATTATCCTAGCGGCCCTAATGAGCAGTTCTTC. Its protein product is CASSYYPSGPNEQFF.

The genes are TRBV2 and TRBJ2-7; 12 bases match TRBD2. The CDR3 contains 15 residues. Per germline, CDR1 SNHLY and CDR2 FYNNEI. The trim removed 6 bases at V and 1 base at J, leaving 4 bases unmatched. CDR3 loop: CASRHGLAGSYEQYF. In DNA form, the CDR3 reads TGTGCCAGCAGACACGGACTAGCGGGATCCTACGAGCAGTACTTC.

In this sample, this clone turned up once. Other DNA sequences in this specimen translate into the identical CDR3. The chain uses TRBV7-9 and TRBJ1-5, with TRBD1 matching over 8 bases. This CDR3 is built from 15 residues. Losses at the gene ends were 4 bases for V and 0 bases for J; bases not matched to a gene: 2. CDR1 is SEHNR and CDR2 is FQNEAQ in the germline V gene (reference sequence). CDR3 nucleotides: TGTGCCAGCAGCTCGACAGGGGTTAGCAATCAGCCCCAGCATTTT. It yields the protein CASSSTGVSNQPQHF.

The gene calls are TRBV5-6 and TRBJ2-7, with TRBD1 as a possible D gene (5 bases). V lost 0 bases, J lost 7 bases, and 14 bases lay in between. The CDR3 covers 14 residues. Germline lookup yields CDR1 SGHDT and CDR2 YYEEEE. CDR3 sequence (DNA): TGTGCCAGCAGCTTGGGAGACAGCCTCCTGGAGCAGTACTTC. Translating gives CASSLGDSLLEQYF. The variable domain in full, with the rest retrieved from reference TRBV5-6 and TRBJ2-7, is DAGVTQSPTHLIKTRGQQVTLRCSPKSGHDTVSWYQQALGQGPQFIFQYYEEEERQRGNFPDRFSGHQFPNYSSELNVNALLLGDSALYLCASSLGDSLLEQYFGPGTRLTVT.

The V call is TRBV11-2, the J call TRBJ1-2; D remains ambiguous. The CDR3 totals 13 residues. From germline, CDR1 is SGHAT and CDR2 FQNNGV. V was cut by 1 base and J by 10 bases, with 13 bases left in between. CDR3 coding DNA: TGTGCCAGCAGCTTAGGGCCCCCGACCATCTACACCTTC. Amino acids: CASSLGPPTIYTF.

The J gene is TRBJ1-2, the V gene TRBV27; D might be TRBD1 (6 bases). V was clipped by 6 bases and J by 4 bases, with 24 bases between them. Looked up from germline, CDR1 is MNHEY and CDR2 is SMNVEV (reference sequence). CDR3 length: 17 amino acids. CDR3 coding DNA: TGTGCCAGCAGCCCCCTTGGGGGCCGGCCTTTAGGCTATGGCTACACCTTC. Translation gives CASSPLGGRPLGYGYTF.

This clone showed up just once. The chain links TRBV27 to TRBJ2-1; 10 nucleotides line up with TRBD2. CDR3 length: 15 amino acids. Germline V gene sequence: CDR1 MNHEY, CDR2 SMNVEV (reference sequence). V shed 2 bases and J 6 bases; nucleotides not matched to a gene: 4. In DNA, the CDR3 is TGTGCCAGCAGTTTACGGACTAGCGGAGTCAATGAGCAGTTCTTC. Protein sequence: CASSLRTSGVNEQFF.

The CDR3 region is CASSSRDRGLHEQFF. CDR3 bases: TGTGCCAGCAGTTCCCGGGACAGGGGGCTTCATGAGCAGTTCTTC. The J gene is TRBJ2-1, the V gene TRBV27; 12 bases agree with TRBD1. The CDR3 has 15 residues. The V gene's germline CDR1 is MNHEY and CDR2 SMNVEV (reference sequence). Germline trimming cut 4 bases from V and 8 bases from J; bases unmatched to any gene: 6.

J is TRBJ2-7 and V is TRBV7-9; D might be TRBD1 or TRBD2, each matching 5 bases. Trimming shortened V by 4 bases and J by 3 bases, and 13 bases separated the two germline ends. This CDR3 spans 14 amino acids. CDR1 and CDR2 from the germline V gene are SEHNR and FQNEAQ (reference sequence). DNA for the CDR3: TGTGCCAGCAGCTCGGGACGTTTAAACTACGAGCAGTACTTC. This encodes CASSSGRLNYEQYF. The entire variable domain, with the rest obtained from reference TRBV7-9 and TRBJ2-7, is as follows: DTGVSQNPRHKITKRGQNVTFRCDPISEHNRLYWYRQTLGQGPEFLTYFQNEAQLEKSRLLSDRFSAERPKGSFSTLEIQRTEQGDSAMYLCASSSGRLNYEQYFGPGTRLTVT.

This clone appeared once. V is TRBV5-1 and J is TRBJ2-7; 8 bases agree with TRBD1. The germline V gene has CDR1 SGHRS and CDR2 YFSETQ. J was trimmed by 3 bases and V by 1 base; bases with no gene match: 9. The CDR3 is 16 amino acids. The CDR3 bases are TGCGCCAGCAGCTTGCCCACCGGGACAGGATACTACGAGCAGTACTTC. Its translation: CASSLPTGTGYYEQYF.